These T cell receptor beta chains were read from a single sample in a study of control samples from healthy donors and cancer patients. Here immunoSEQ multiplex PCR was the method, and the copy in TCRdb shows in-frame clones only, minus some. This table holds around 120,000 clones, 70% to 90% found once. Input material: blood. Source of these receptors: a woman aged 70-85 years in good health. Both conserved end residues are part of each CDR3. The order of the fields is J gene, V gene, clone size, D gene, CDR3 protein, CDR3 DNA. A D gene is named only where the DNA matches it firmly. Clone size is given for some rows only: seen once, a few or many times, or a class if the clone is expanded.

TRBJ1-1	TRBV6-4	once	NA	CASSPGGAGHTEAFF	TGTGCCAGCAGTCCCGGGGGGGCTGGGCACACTGAAGCTTTCTTT
TRBJ2-7	TRBV19	few	NA	CASSIQGAYEQYF	TGTGCCAGTAGTATACAGGGCGCCTACGAGCAGTACTTC
TRBJ2-4	TRBV5-1	NA	NA	CASSLFPDYKNIQYF	TGCGCCAGCAGCTTGTTCCCGGACTACAAAAACATTCAGTACTTC
TRBJ2-1	TRBV6-5	NA	TRBD1	CASSPWTGGAYEQFF	TGTGCCAGCAGCCCCTGGACAGGGGGCGCGTATGAGCAGTTCTTC
TRBJ2-7	TRBV25-1	NA	NA	CASRTSASYEQYF	TGTGCCAGCAGAACTTCAGCTTCCTACGAGCAGTACTTC
TRBJ1-1	TRBV24-1	once	TRBD1	CATSTGEAEAFF	TGTGCCACCAGTACAGGGGAAGCTGAAGCTTTCTTT
TRBJ1-5	TRBV2	NA	NA	CASSGGNQPQHF	TGTGCCAGCAGTGGGGGCAATCAGCCCCAGCATTTT
TRBJ2-3	TRBV4-2	NA	TRBD2	CASSQERAGGPDTQYF	TGTGCCAGCAGCCAAGAGAGGGCGGGGGGCCCGGATACGCAGTATTTT
TRBJ1-1	TRBV5-1	NA	TRBD1	CASSLGDRGHTEAFF	TGCGCCAGCAGCTTGGGTGACAGGGGACACACTGAAGCTTTCTTT
TRBJ2-7	TRBV7-2	NA	TRBD2	CASSQLGSGGGDEQYF	TGTGCCAGCAGTCAACTCGGGTCCGGGGGGGGCGACGAGCAGTACTTC
TRBJ1-2	TRBV4-3	NA	TRBD1	CASSAQTGTGPLYGYTF	TGCGCCAGCAGCGCCCAAACCGGGACAGGGCCCCTATATGGCTACACCTTC
TRBJ1-2	TRBV5-1	once	NA	CASSLGGDTGGYTF	TGCGCCAGCAGCTTGGGAGGGGATACGGGAGGCTACACCTTC
TRBJ1-1	TRBV5-8	NA	NA	CASSFDWRTEAFF	TGTGCCAGCAGTTTTGACTGGCGCACTGAAGCTTTCTTT
TRBJ1-3	TRBV24-1	NA	NA	CATSPTPGTASGNTIYF	TGTGCCACCAGTCCGACCCCAGGGACGGCCTCTGGAAACACCATATATTTT
TRBJ1-1	TRBV7-9	few	NA	CASSLEGDIIKLAFF	TGTGCCAGCAGCTTAGAGGGGGACATCATAAAACTGGCTTTCTTT
TRBJ2-5	TRBV19	NA	TRBD1	CASSSGQGYQETQYF	TGTGCCAGTAGTTCTGGACAGGGGTACCAAGAGACCCAGTACTTC
TRBJ2-1	TRBV24-1	NA	TRBD1	CATSQSGQGTNEQFF	TGTGCCACCAGCCAATCGGGACAGGGGACCAATGAGCAGTTCTTC
TRBJ1-6	TRBV7-2	NA	NA	CASSSYVSPLHF	TGTGCCAGCAGCTCTTACGTCTCACCCCTCCACTTT
TRBJ1-2	TRBV12-3/TRBV12-4	NA	NA	CASSLGGYDGYTF	TGTGCCAGCAGTTTAGGAGGGTACGATGGCTACACCTTC
TRBJ1-4	TRBV7-8	few	NA	CASSLRGATNEKLFF	TGTGCCAGCAGCTTACGAGGCGCAACTAATGAAAAACTGTTTTTT
TRBJ2-3	TRBV19	NA	NA	CASSPRGGRTDTQYF	TGTGCCAGTAGTCCGAGGGGGGGCCGCACAGATACGCAGTATTTT
TRBJ1-1	TRBV6-4	NA	TRBD1	CASSRDRAGSTEAFF	TGTGCCAGCAGTAGGGACAGGGCAGGATCCACTGAAGCTTTCTTT
TRBJ2-2	TRBV12-5	few	NA	CASGLPTTGELFF	TGTGCTAGTGGTTTGCCCACTACCGGGGAGCTGTTTTTT
TRBJ2-1	TRBV27	NA	NA	CASRQDGTYNEQFF	TGTGCCAGCCGTCAGGACGGAACCTACAATGAGCAGTTCTTC
TRBJ1-5	TRBV11-3	once	NA	CASSFRRNNGNQPQHF	TGTGCCAGCAGCTTCCGCAGGAACAACGGCAATCAGCCCCAGCATTTT
TRBJ1-1	TRBV2	NA	NA	CASSSQGNTEAFF	TGTGCCAGCAGTTCACAGGGTAACACTGAAGCTTTCTTT
TRBJ1-1	TRBV18	once	NA	CASSPGPAMNTEAFF	TGTGCCAGCTCACCAGGGCCGGCGATGAACACTGAAGCTTTCTTT
TRBJ1-6	TRBV27	NA	NA	CASRLTGSSYNSPLHF	TGTGCCAGCAGGTTGACCGGGAGCTCCTATAATTCACCCCTCCACTTT
TRBJ2-2	TRBV7-2	NA	TRBD2	CASSPPSWRGDTNTGELFF	TGTGCCAGCAGCCCCCCGTCTTGGCGGGGGGATACGAACACCGGGGAGCTGTTTTTT
TRBJ2-3	TRBV2	NA	NA	CASSEGRFDGPQYF	TGTGCCAGCAGTGAAGGCAGATTTGACGGTCCGCAGTATTTT
TRBJ1-2	TRBV3-1/TRBV3-2	NA	TRBD1	CASSQGRQGVGYTF	TGTGCCAGCAGCCAAGGCAGACAGGGGGTTGGCTACACCTTC
TRBJ2-2	TRBV2	NA	TRBD2	CASSGLAGRLRLFF	TGTGCCAGCAGCGGTCTAGCGGGGCGGCTTCGCCTGTTTTTT
TRBJ2-5	TRBV7-8	NA	NA	CASSLIRETQYF	TGTGCCAGCAGCCTTATAAGGGAGACCCAGTACTTC
TRBJ1-2	TRBV13	NA	TRBD1	CASSSGQGVQGYTF	TGTGCCAGCAGCTCAGGACAGGGCGTCCAAGGCTACACCTTC
TRBJ2-1	TRBV3-1/TRBV3-2	NA	TRBD1	CASSQVRTGGGDEQFF	TGTGCCAGCAGCCAAGTACGGACAGGGGGCGGAGATGAGCAGTTCTTC
TRBJ1-1	TRBV24-1	NA	NA	CATSDPLGSAFF	TGTGCCACCAGTGATCCCCTGGGGTCCGCTTTCTTT
TRBJ2-3	TRBV27	NA	NA	CASSFGAVSTDTQYF	TGTGCCAGCAGTTTCGGGGCAGTTAGCACAGATACGCAGTATTTT
TRBJ1-1	TRBV20-1	few	NA	CSAPYTEAFF	TGCAGTGCTCCCTACACTGAAGCTTTCTTT
TRBJ1-5	TRBV19	NA	NA	CASSIPGQGGPPQHF	TGTGCCAGTAGTATTCCGGGACAAGGGGGGCCGCCCCAGCATTTT
TRBJ1-2	TRBV7-2	NA	TRBD1	CASSLGGQSYGYTF	TGTGCCAGCAGCTTAGGGGGACAGTCCTATGGCTACACCTTC
TRBJ2-4	TRBV19	NA	TRBD1	CASSGRGLAKNIQYF	TGTGCCAGTAGTGGAAGGGGGCTAGCCAAAAACATTCAGTACTTC
TRBJ2-3	TRBV7-6	NA	TRBD1	CASSSTQLFRGQGDTQYF	TGTGCCAGCAGCTCGACACAGCTCTTCAGGGGGCAAGGAGATACGCAGTATTTT
TRBJ1-3	TRBV18	NA	NA	CASSPGSAFGNTIYF	TGTGCCAGCTCACCAGGATCAGCTTTCGGAAACACCATATATTTT
TRBJ1-4	TRBV12-5	NA	TRBD1	CASGPGTVSNEKLFF	TGTGCTAGTGGGCCCGGGACAGTAAGCAATGAAAAACTGTTTTTT
TRBJ1-5	TRBV30	NA	NA	CAWSATPRGYSNQPQHF	TGTGCCTGGAGTGCCACCCCCCGGGGATATAGCAATCAGCCCCAGCATTTT
TRBJ2-1	TRBV27	NA	NA	CASSLSPLSSYNEQFF	TGTGCCAGCAGTTTATCCCCCCTCAGCTCCTACAATGAGCAGTTCTTC
TRBJ1-2	TRBV7-9	NA	TRBD1	CASSLPGQGAAGYTF	TGTGCCAGCAGCTTACCCGGACAGGGGGCGGCGGGCTACACCTTC
TRBJ2-1	TRBV5-6	NA	NA	CASSLPEDNEQFF	TGTGCCAGCAGCCTCCCCGAGGACAATGAGCAGTTCTTC
TRBJ1-6	TRBV4-3	NA	NA	CASSQEVRGNSPLHF	TGCGCCAGCAGCCAAGAAGTCCGCGGAAATTCACCCCTCCACTTT
TRBJ2-4	TRBV19	few	TRBD2	CASSIRTSGSIAKNIQYF	TGTGCCAGTAGTATCCGGACTAGCGGGTCTATAGCCAAAAACATTCAGTACTTC
TRBJ1-4	TRBV5-6	NA	NA	CASSLIGRTNEKLFF	TGTGCCAGCAGCTTGATCGGGAGGACTAATGAAAAACTGTTTTTT
TRBJ1-5	TRBV4-1	few	NA	CASSERGFGNQPQHF	TGCGCCAGCAGCGAACGGGGCTTCGGCAATCAGCCCCAGCATTTT
TRBJ1-1	TRBV5-4	NA	NA	CASNQEMNTEAFF	TGTGCCAGCAACCAAGAAATGAACACTGAAGCTTTCTTT
TRBJ1-2	TRBV7-2	once	NA	CASSLAAPSVDGYTF	TGTGCCAGCAGCTTAGCGGCGCCTTCCGTGGATGGCTACACCTTC
TRBJ1-1	TRBV20-1	NA	NA	CSASENTEAFF	TGCAGTGCTAGCGAAAACACTGAAGCTTTCTTT
TRBJ1-4	TRBV29-1	NA	NA	CSVGWGSEKLFF	TGCAGCGTGGGGTGGGGAAGTGAAAAACTGTTTTTT
TRBJ1-3	TRBV2	NA	NA	CASSEVSTSSGNTIYF	TGTGCCAGCAGTGAAGTTAGTACGAGCTCTGGAAACACCATATATTTT
TRBJ1-5	TRBV6-5	NA	NA	CASSSDRDQPQHF	TGTGCCAGCAGCTCGGACAGAGATCAGCCCCAGCATTTT
TRBJ1-6	TRBV6-5	few	TRBD1	CASSYLNRGSSPLHF	TGTGCCAGCAGTTACCTTAACAGGGGTAGTTCACCCCTCCACTTT